This TCR beta chain was found in a study of regulatory T cells in long-lasting Graves disease (dated by TCRdb to the early 2020s). For context, the study as a whole: In the newly diagnosed Graves' disease group, patients had been taking antithyroid drugs for less than 3 months. Peripheral blood TCR sequencing and RNA sequencing compared persistent Graves' disease patients with newly diagnosed Graves' disease patients. The study was conducted in China and was registered as a clinical trial. A total of 33 samples were covered by TCR sequencing, comprising approximately 13 persistent and around 20 newly diagnosed Graves' disease patients. Summary of the overall study and its limitations: The small sample size was acknowledged by the authors as a limitation that may reduce accuracy. Only the TCR beta chain was sequenced and analyzed. Lower TCR Shannon entropy and fewer highly expanded clones were observed in persistent Graves' disease patients than in newly diagnosed patients, which suggested clonal expansion. Preferential use of TRBV28, TRBJ1-2 and TRBJ2-5 was observed in persistent disease, whereas TRBV20-1 and TRBJ2-1 were favored in newly diagnosed disease. The study examined only peripheral blood because the primary lesion, thyroid tissue, could not be accessed. A larger number of public clonotypes was shared among persistent patients (under 3,000) than among newly diagnosed patients (over 850).

The time point label for this specimen denotes: newly diagnosed GD, antithyroid drugs for less than 3 months. RNA was extracted from PBMCs in TRIzol for both TCR sequencing and RNA sequencing. Graves' disease was diagnosed according to American Thyroid Association guidelines. The patients came from an endocrinology department in Xi'an, China. Each patient gave 8.5 to 9.5 milliliters of peripheral blood, collected in an EDTA anticoagulant tube. Ficoll Paque Plus density gradient separation was used to isolate PBMCs, and no additional T cell sorting was done. An Agilent 2100 Bioanalyzer and agarose gel were used to assess RNA quality, and a NanoDrop 2000 was used to measure RNA concentration. This clonotype has at least ten counts. What this receptor recognizes is not known. No much larger clone exists at a distance of one base, and base qualities are not known. V lost 5 bases and J lost 0 bases, and the count of bases not matched to a germline gene is 4. Reading from cysteine to phenylalanine, the CDR3 counts 14 amino acids. The retained sequence is limited to the CDR3, 42 bases, with the frame set at the first base. CDR1 and CDR2 (MNHEY, SMNVEV) derive from the germline V gene (reference sequence).

The method was multiplex PCR. Instrument on record: Illumina HiSeq 4000. CDR3 regions were amplified by Arm-PCR with iRepertoire HTBI primers to construct TCR beta libraries. PCR products were gel purified before sequencing. Per the source publication's procedure: A total of around 59 TRBV and 14 TRBJ segments were identified across samples and were used for gene usage analysis of CDR3 amino acid clonotypes. COPE and FqMerger were used to merge the filtered high-quality paired reads into contigs. BLAST was used to align contigs to IMGT TRBV, TRBD and TRBJ reference genes, and CDR3 was defined according to IMGT. Highly expanded clones were defined as clonotypes with a frequency above 0.1%. Shannon entropy served as the measure of repertoire diversity, while the Gini coefficient captured V-J evenness. A clonotype found in more than one individual was treated as public. In-frame beta chains were kept once TCRdb had trimmed the public reads at Q25 with fastp and called clones with MiXCR. Duplicate CDR3 protein sequences are folded into a single record with the most common DNA and genes. The V and J calls were determined by TCRdb, not by the authors. A total of a few hundred thousand distinct CDR3 sequences appear in this sample, roughly a fifth of them only once. Roughly 14% of the sample comes from the top ten.

The receptor comes from a female donor with Graves disease. The starting material was peripheral blood mononuclear cells (PBMCs), obtained at new diagnosis, from a patient treated with antithyroid drugs. The chain was built from TRBV27 and TRBJ2-7; TRBD1 agrees with 7 junctional bases. The DNA reads TGTGCCAGCAGTCCTCAGGGGGACTCCTACGAGCAGTACTTC. It encodes CASSPQGDSYEQYF.